The clone carrying this T cell receptor (beta chain) showed up just a few times. The target antigen is unknown. This entry comes from a study of T-cell reconstitution after alpha-beta-depleted transplantation in children. Notes on the study in general: Reported findings indicate that, about two months after transplant, alpha-beta T cells came from several hundred expanded clones, which were derived from non-depleted graft cells. Once a year had passed after transplant, T-cell counts and diversity came mostly from newly produced T cells.

This CDR3 comprises 14 residues. The V gene's germline CDR1 is SGHRS and CDR2 YFSETQ. With 1 base clipped from V and 10 bases from J, the junction kept 9 bases outside the gene matches. Preparation of the TCRbeta library used unique molecular identifiers. TCRdb re-called the PCR reads with MiXCR, one entry per CDR3 protein. This table has 530,000 or so distinct CDR3 sequences, roughly 30% appearing once. The material was PBMCs, obtained before TCRalphabeta/CD19-depleted stem cell transplant. This chain links TRBV5-1 with TRBJ1-1; 8 nucleotides align to TRBD1. The TCR originated in a boy in the first two years of life with Wiskott-Aldrich syndrome, due to receive a stem cell transplant. Here the CDR3 reads CASSLWGQGAAAFF. The CDR3 DNA sequence: TGCGCCAGCAGCTTGTGGGGGCAGGGGGCCGCAGCTTTCTTT.